This TCR beta chain was observed in a study of blood T cell repertoires in COVID-19. Whole-study context: Specimens from acute and convalescent COVID-19 originated in the United States, Italy and Spain. PBMCs, B-cell-depleted T cells, or T cells provided the cDNA or gDNA that made up the material.

Germline assignment: CDR1 LNHNV and CDR2 YYDKDF (reference sequence). This CDR3 region has 14 residues. With V trimmed by 7 bases and J by 4 bases, 8 bases remained unmatched. Per the original methods: Reference gene primer amplification in the assay estimated nucleated cell counts. The assay was immunoSEQ multiplex PCR, and TCRdb's table has in-frame clones only and misses some. Clone size and the V and J calls come from that table; the DNA yielded D and trimming. The data contain about 82,000 clones, about 78% of them singletons. Patients in Seattle were enrolled during active infection, then followed longitudinally.

This receptor was identified in a man aged 60 to 75 with COVID-19, enrolled during active disease. Sequenced input: peripheral blood. The rearrangement joins TRBV15 to TRBJ2-7; 9 bases line up with TRBD1. CDR3 in amino acids: CATKRTGGTYEQYF. CDR3 in DNA: TGTGCCACCAAGAGAACAGGGGGCACGTACGAGCAGTACTTC.